These T cell receptor beta chains were read from a single sample in a study of blood T cell repertoires in COVID-19. Using immunoSEQ multiplex PCR, the repertoire was profiled, and TCRdb retains in-frame clones only, with some absent. The table lists 140,000 to 150,000 clones, approximately 90% of them singletons. The sequenced sample was peripheral blood. The receptors shown here come from a man aged 18 to 30 with COVID-19, enrolled during active disease. CDR3s include the opening cysteine and the closing phenylalanine or tryptophan. A D gene is named only where the DNA matches it firmly. Clone size is stated in some rows and not others, as once, few, many or a class when expanded.

D gene	CDR3 length	clone size	V gene	J gene	CDR3 protein	CDR3 DNA
.	14	.	TRBV25-1	TRBJ2-7	CASTRTGSAREQYF	TGTGCCAGCACCAGAACGGGTTCGGCGCGTGAGCAGTACTTC
.	16	once	TRBV7-2	TRBJ1-5	CASSLDPGQRNQPQHF	TGTGCCAGCAGCTTAGACCCCGGACAGCGCAATCAGCCCCAGCATTTT
.	14	.	TRBV27	TRBJ1-1	CASSLSTENTEAFF	TGTGCCAGCAGTCTGAGCACAGAGAACACTGAAGCTTTCTTT
TRBD1	14	.	TRBV30	TRBJ2-7	CAWSQGDSFYEQYF	TGTGCCTGGAGCCAGGGGGACAGTTTCTACGAGCAGTACTTC
.	13	.	TRBV7-8	TRBJ2-7	CASSSDREDEQYF	TGTGCCAGCAGCTCCGACAGGGAGGACGAGCAGTACTTC
TRBD1	15	.	TRBV10-3	TRBJ1-4	CAISPRTGLNEKLLF	TGTGCCATCAGTCCTAGGACAGGTCTTAATGAAAAACTGCTTTTT
.	16	.	TRBV21-1	TRBJ2-6	CAICGQGACGANVLTF	TGTGCCATTTGTGGACAGGGCGCTTGTGGGGCCAACGTCCTGACTTTC
.	14	.	TRBV5-1	TRBJ1-6	CASSLAGRDSPLHF	TGCGCCAGCAGCTTGGCGGGCAGGGATTCACCCCTCCACTTT
TRBD2	16	.	TRBV19	TRBJ2-3	CASSLSLAGGGDTQYF	TGTGCCAGTAGTCTCTCCCTAGCGGGAGGTGGAGATACGCAGTATTTT
.	16	once	TRBV10-3	TRBJ2-7	CAISEMNRALSYEQYF	TGTGCCATCAGTGAAATGAACAGAGCTCTTTCCTACGAGCAGTACTTC
TRBD2	16	once	TRBV28	TRBJ2-7	CASSFNTGTSGYEQYF	TGTGCCAGCAGTTTCAATACCGGGACTAGCGGCTACGAGCAGTACTTC
.	14	.	TRBV7-2	TRBJ1-1	CASSLEGANTEAFF	TGTGCCAGCAGCTTAGAGGGAGCGAACACTGAAGCTTTCTTT
TRBD2	16	.	TRBV19	TRBJ2-4	CASSMEGGPAKNIQYF	TGTGCCAGTAGTATGGAGGGAGGGCCCGCCAAAAACATTCAGTACTTC
.	16	.	TRBV7-6	TRBJ2-3	CASSPTGNEFTDTQYF	TGTGCCAGCAGCCCCACAGGGAATGAATTCACAGATACGCAGTATTTT
.	13	.	TRBV11-2	TRBJ2-1	CASSLRPYNEQFF	TGTGCCAGCAGCCTACGTCCGTACAATGAGCAGTTCTTC
.	13	.	TRBV10-1	TRBJ2-7	CASSYGQPYEQYF	TGCGCCAGCAGTTACGGACAACCTTACGAGCAGTACTTC
.	12	.	TRBV7-9	TRBJ2-3	CASSFISDTQYF	TGTGCCAGCAGCTTTATATCAGATACGCAGTATTTT
.	14	.	TRBV2	TRBJ2-2	CASTLARAVGELFF	TGTGCCAGCACCCTAGCCCGAGCGGTCGGGGAGCTGTTTTTT
.	17	.	TRBV7-9	TRBJ2-3	CASSPPRKPSLTDTQYF	TGTGCCAGCAGCCCCCCGAGGAAGCCAAGCCTCACAGATACGCAGTATTTT
TRBD2	14	.	TRBV28	TRBJ2-1	CASSLIGREDEQFF	TGTGCCAGCAGTTTAATTGGGAGGGAGGATGAGCAGTTCTTC
.	14	.	TRBV25-1	TRBJ2-1	CASSLPGGNNEQFF	TGTGCCTCCTCCCTCCCGGGGGGCAACAATGAGCAGTTCTTC
.	15	few	TRBV7-2	TRBJ2-1	CASSLAPTYLDEQFF	TGTGCCAGCAGCTTAGCGCCCACTTACCTCGATGAGCAGTTCTTC
TRBD2	13	.	TRBV5-1	TRBJ2-7	CASSTGLAYEQYF	TGCGCCAGCAGCACCGGACTAGCGTACGAGCAGTACTTC
TRBD2	15	.	TRBV19	TRBJ2-1	CASSSLAGPYNEQFF	TGTGCCAGTAGTTCCCTAGCGGGACCTTACAATGAGCAGTTCTTC
TRBD2	17	.	TRBV5-6	TRBJ2-7	CASSPRGLAGDPGEQYF	TGTGCCAGCAGCCCTCGAGGACTAGCGGGAGATCCTGGCGAGCAGTACTTC